The clone carrying this T cell receptor (beta chain) was recorded at least ten times. This CDR3 comprises 15 residues. The V and J ends lost 2 bases and 9 bases respectively, with 20 bases between them. Germline-derived CDR1 and CDR2 are SQVTM and ANQGSEA. This entry comes from a study of response to subunit inactivated influenza vaccine. TCRdb used MiXCR to reprocess the RT-PCR reads, holding one entry per CDR3 protein. The sample has more than 400,000 distinct CDR3 sequences, less than 7.5% seen once. This chain uses TRBV29-1 with TRBJ2-1; TRBD2 might be the D (6 bases). The sequence came from a man in his fifties or sixties who received an inactivated influenza vaccine. This specimen was PBMCs from blood, taken around 25 months after vaccination. The CDR3 DNA reads as TGCAGCGTTGAACCGTCATCGCGGGATCAGGGTGAGCAGTTCTTC. It yields the protein CSVEPSSRDQGEQFF.